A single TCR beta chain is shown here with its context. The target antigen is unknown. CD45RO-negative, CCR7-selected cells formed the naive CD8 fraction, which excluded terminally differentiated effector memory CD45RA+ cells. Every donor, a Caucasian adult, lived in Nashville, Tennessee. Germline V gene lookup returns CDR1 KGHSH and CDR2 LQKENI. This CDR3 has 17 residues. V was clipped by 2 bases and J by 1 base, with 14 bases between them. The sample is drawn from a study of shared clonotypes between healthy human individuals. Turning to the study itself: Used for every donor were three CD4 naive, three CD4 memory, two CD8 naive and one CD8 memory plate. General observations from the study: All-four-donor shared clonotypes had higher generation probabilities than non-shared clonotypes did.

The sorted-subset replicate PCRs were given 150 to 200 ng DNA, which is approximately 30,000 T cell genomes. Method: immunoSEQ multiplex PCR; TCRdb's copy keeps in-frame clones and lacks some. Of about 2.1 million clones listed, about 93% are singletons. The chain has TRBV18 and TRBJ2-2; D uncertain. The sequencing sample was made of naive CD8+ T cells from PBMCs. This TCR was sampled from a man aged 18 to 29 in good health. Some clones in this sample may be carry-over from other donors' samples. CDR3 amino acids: CASSPDRTDVNTGELFF. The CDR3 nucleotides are TGTGCCAGCTCACCAGATCGTACGGACGTGAACACCGGGGAGCTGTTTTTT.